The 29 T cell receptor beta chains below all came from one sample that was sequenced in a study of T-cell memory formation after mild COVID-19. TCRdb re-analysed the 5' RACE reads in MiXCR, keeping a single row per CDR3 protein. The table records under 400,000 distinct CDR3 sequences, more than 20% of them present only once. The sample taken for sequencing was PBMCs or a T cell subset sorted from them (not recorded which). These receptors were taken from an adult woman who had mild COVID-19 (a few samples of this study predate the infection). Cell type and time point are not known.

This chain joins TRBV24-1 and TRBJ2-2, with 7 bases lining up with TRBD1. The CDR3 has 14 amino acids. Germline V gives CDR1 KGHDR, CDR2 SFDVKD. Trimming took 9 bases from V and 1 from J; bases not matched to a gene: 4. CDR3 coding DNA: TGTGCCACCTCACAGGGGTGGAACACCGGGGAGCTGTTTTTT. This codes for CATSQGWNTGELFF.

CDR3 protein: CASSPGGPEGYTF. The CDR3 DNA reads as TGCGCCAGCAGCCCCGGTGGACCTGAAGGCTACACCTTC. V is TRBV5-1 and J is TRBJ1-2; no reliable D call. CDR3 size: 13 residues. CDR1 and CDR2 from the germline V gene are SGHRS and YFSETQ. V was cut by 4 bases and J by 8 bases, with 15 bases left in between.

The CDR3 DNA sequence: TGTGCCAGCAGCTCAGCGGGTGGATACAATGAGCAGTTCTTC. Residues: CASSSAGGYNEQFF. The chain has TRBV13 and TRBJ2-1, with D tentatively TRBD2 (6 bases). V lost 4 bases, J lost 4 bases, and 11 bases lay in between. The CDR3 totals 14 residues. The germline gives CDR1 PRHDT, CDR2 FYEKMQ (reference sequence).

This clonotype was seen more than once but under ten times. This chain's CDR3 is CASRPTGTGYEQYF. The CDR3 DNA reads as TGTGCCAGCAGACCGACAGGGACGGGCTACGAGCAGTACTTC. The rearrangement uses TRBV12-3 or TRBV12-4 and TRBJ2-7; 7 bases match TRBD1. Trimming removed 6 bases from V and 3 bases from J; junction bases left unmatched: 8. This CDR3 is built from 14 residues.

The chain couples TRBV24-1 to TRBJ1-2; TRBD1 matches 9 bases. This CDR3 is 15 amino acids long. The V segment lost 3 bases and the J segment 5 bases; nucleotides outside the gene matches: 6. Germline V gene data show CDR1 as KGHDR and CDR2 as SFDVKD. The DNA of the CDR3 is TGTGCCACCAGTGATCCCTCGACAGGGGGGTATGGCTACACCTTC. Translation: CATSDPSTGGYGYTF.

The chain combines TRBV30 with TRBJ1-2; no reliable D call. The germline V gene has CDR1 GTSNPN and CDR2 SVGIG (reference sequence). The CDR3 loop spans 12 amino acids. V lost 4 bases to trimming and J lost 7 bases, with 13 bases between them. The CDR3 loop is CAWNAGPPGYTF. CDR3 DNA sequence: TGTGCCTGGAATGCCGGGCCTCCTGGCTACACCTTC.

This clonotype turned up a few times. V is TRBV5-1 and J is TRBJ2-1; D assignment may be TRBD1 or TRBD2 (6 bases each). The CDR3 consists of 13 residues. The germline gives CDR1 SGHRS, CDR2 YFSETQ. Trimming cost V 7 bases and J 9 bases, with 17 bases left between them. The CDR3 sequence is CASSTVGGTEQFF. The CDR3 nucleotides read TGCGCCAGCTCAACGGTGGGGGGCACTGAGCAGTTCTTC.

The J gene is TRBJ2-7, the V gene TRBV29-1; no clear D. The germline V gene has CDR1 SQVTM and CDR2 ANQGSEA. The CDR3 sequence is 14 residues long. Deletions cut 0 bases from V and 0 bases from J, with 9 bases between. CDR3 residues: CSVEDRASSYEQYF. The CDR3 DNA is TGCAGCGTTGAAGATCGGGCTAGCTCCTACGAGCAGTACTTC.

V usage is TRBV5-1 and J usage is TRBJ2-3; 9 nucleotides align to TRBD2. V dropped 0 bases and J dropped 0; count of bases not matched to a gene: 2. CDR3 length: 16 amino acids. The V gene's germline CDR1 is SGHRS and CDR2 YFSETQ. The CDR3 DNA reads as TGCGCCAGCAGCTTGGTAGCGGGGGCCAGCACAGATACGCAGTATTTT. Amino acids: CASSLVAGASTDTQYF. The whole variable domain, remainder taken from reference TRBV5-1 and TRBJ2-3, is KAGVTQTPRYLIKTRGQQVTLSCSPISGHRSVSWYQQTPGQGLQFLFEYFSETQRNKGNFPGRFSGRQFSNSRSEMNVSTLELGDSALYLCASSLVAGASTDTQYFGPGTRLTVL.

This sequence joins TRBV6-5 and TRBJ1-1; 7 nucleotides line up with TRBD1. Trimming took 6 bases from V and 4 from J; bases not matched to a gene: 23. The CDR3 contains 19 residues. The germline V gene encodes CDR1 MNHEY and CDR2 SVGAGI. The CDR3 loop is CASSVRVLRDSGGGTEAFF. For the CDR3, the DNA is TGTGCCAGCAGCGTCCGCGTGCTCCGGGACAGCGGAGGTGGCACTGAAGCTTTCTTT.

This clonotype has a handful of counts. The chain joins TRBV12-3 or TRBV12-4 to TRBJ2-5; D is possibly TRBD2 (6 bases). The ends were cut back, 6 bases at V and 1 base at J, with 12 bases in the middle. This CDR3 is built from 14 residues. CDR3 residues: CASSHGEVQETQYF. The CDR3 DNA follows: TGTGCCAGCAGCCACGGGGAGGTCCAAGAGACCCAGTACTTC.

This clonotype has a handful of counts. The chain carries TRBV4-1 and TRBJ2-5; maybe TRBD1 (5 bases). CDR1 and CDR2 (germline): MGHRA, YSYEKL. CDR3 size: 14 residues. V was clipped by 2 bases and J by 0 bases, with 7 bases between them. The CDR3 region is CASSQNRYQETQYF. CDR3 nucleotides: TGCGCCAGCAGCCAAAACAGGTACCAAGAGACCCAGTACTTC.

The chain employs TRBV6-1 and TRBJ2-7; D remains ambiguous. V gave up 1 base and J gave up 0 bases, with 10 bases separating them. CDR1 and CDR2 from the germline V gene are MNHNS and SASEGT. The CDR3 is 15 amino acids. DNA of the CDR3: TGTGCCAGCAGTGAAGGGTACAGCTACTCCTACGAGCAGTACTTC. Its protein is CASSEGYSYSYEQYF.

In this sample, this clonotype turned up many times. The chain links TRBV24-1 to TRBJ2-1; D perhaps matches TRBD1 (6 bases). Germline assignment: CDR1 KGHDR and CDR2 SFDVKD. This CDR3 is 14 amino acids long. The V and J ends lost 9 bases and 7 bases respectively, with 18 bases between them. CDR3 region: CATLDRPIGNEQFF. The CDR3 nucleotides are TGTGCCACCCTTGACAGGCCCATAGGTAATGAGCAGTTCTTC.

The table lists this clonotype with a few counts. The gene calls are TRBV12-3 or TRBV12-4 and TRBJ2-1, with 10 bases identical to TRBD1. This CDR3 contains 18 residues. Trimming cost V 4 bases and J 5 bases; bases outside gene matches: 14. CDR3 nucleotide sequence: TGTGCCAGCAGTTCCGGGACAGGGGCCCCCTTACGGGACAATGAGCAGTTCTTC. It is translated as CASSSGTGAPLRDNEQFF.

This clonotype was detected a few times. The chain combines TRBV5-1 with TRBJ1-2; D not resolved. Trimming removed 0 bases from V and 2 bases from J, with 14 bases in between. Germline V lookup: CDR1 SGHRS, CDR2 YFSETQ. The CDR3 length is 16 residues. The DNA for the CDR3 is TGCGCCAGCAGCTTGGGGGGAGGAGGACCCAACTATGGCTACACCTTC. Residues: CASSLGGGGPNYGYTF.

The chain combines TRBV24-1 with TRBJ1-1, with 8 bases lining up with TRBD1. V lost 8 bases and J lost 3; bases outside the gene matches: 7. In germline, CDR1 is KGHDR, CDR2 SFDVKD. CDR3 length equals 14 residues. The CDR3 nucleotides are TGTGCCACCACAGGGGGCGTGGGGGACACTGAAGCTTTCTTT. Amino acid sequence: CATTGGVGDTEAFF.

This clonotype has only a few counts. The genes are TRBV21-1 and TRBJ2-7; TRBD2, the D gene given by the table, was not confirmed from the DNA. TRBV21-1 corresponds to a pseudogene. This CDR3 is built from 16 residues. CDR3 region: CASSPDGELSSYEQYF. In DNA form, the CDR3 reads TGTGCCAGCAGCCCAGACGGGGAGTTGAGCTCCTACGAGCAGTACTTC.

This clonotype came up a few times. The CDR3 DNA is TGTGCCAGCAGCGCGGAGACTAGCGGGAGGGCCAGAAGCACAGATACGCAGTATTTT. Translating gives CASSAETSGRARSTDTQYF. The chain joins TRBV6-2 or TRBV6-3 to TRBJ2-3; 14 nucleotides align to TRBD2. Germline V gene data show CDR1 as MNHEY and CDR2 as SVGEGT. Germline trimming cut 6 bases from V and 0 bases from J; bases unmatched to any gene: 11. The CDR3 length is 19 residues.

The chain has TRBV20-1 and TRBJ2-3; 11 bases agree with TRBD2. The germline CDR1 and CDR2 sequences are DFQATT and SNEGSKA (reference sequence). Trimming at V came to 3 bases and at J to 5 bases, leaving 7 bases not matched to a gene. CDR3 length equals 15 residues. The CDR3 reads CSASPLAGGRDTQYF. The CDR3 nucleotides are TGCAGTGCTAGCCCTCTAGCGGGAGGCAGAGATACGCAGTATTTT.

This chain links TRBV27 with TRBJ1-1; D remains ambiguous. The CDR3 extends over 14 amino acids. CDR1 MNHEY and CDR2 SMNVEV come from the germline V gene (reference sequence). V gave up 7 bases and J gave up 1 base, with 13 bases separating them. DNA for the CDR3: TGTGCCAGCACGACCCGGTATGGGAACACTGAAGCTTTCTTT. Its protein product is CASTTRYGNTEAFF.

This clonotype has only a few counts. The chain uses TRBV5-1 and TRBJ2-1, with a tentative D call TRBD2 (5 bases). V was clipped by 5 bases and J by 2 bases, with 14 bases between them. The CDR3 is made up of 15 amino acids. Looked up from germline, CDR1 is SGHRS and CDR2 is YFSETQ. CDR3 in DNA: TGCGCCAGCAGTCCCCGGGGAACGACCTACAATGAGCAGTTCTTC. As protein: CASSPRGTTYNEQFF.

The gene calls are TRBV24-1 and TRBJ1-2, with D perhaps matching TRBD1 (6 bases). Between the trimmed V and J ends, which lost 4 bases and 4 bases, there was a span of 18 bases. The CDR3 runs 16 residues. CDR1 KGHDR and CDR2 SFDVKD come from the germline V gene. CDR3 region: CATSDRTGPDGYGYTF. The CDR3 region has the DNA TGTGCCACCAGTGACCGAACAGGGCCGGATGGCTATGGCTACACCTTC.

V is TRBV20-1 and J is TRBJ1-1, with D possibly matching TRBD1 (5 bases). This CDR3 region has 15 residues. V lost 0 bases, J lost 1 base, and 12 bases lay in between. From germline, CDR1 is DFQATT and CDR2 SNEGSKA (reference sequence). The CDR3: CSARESGRGNTEAFF. The CDR3, as DNA: TGCAGTGCTAGAGAGTCGGGGAGGGGGAACACTGAAGCTTTCTTT.

This chain connects TRBV11-2 to TRBJ2-3; 15 nucleotides agree with TRBD2. The CDR3 has 17 amino acids. With 3 bases clipped from V and 0 bases from J, the junction kept 1 base outside the gene matches. Germline CDR1 SGHAT, CDR2 FQNNGV. CDR3 residues: CASSLGLAGGSTDTQYF. The CDR3 bases are TGTGCCAGCAGCTTGGGACTAGCGGGGGGTAGCACAGATACGCAGTATTTT.

This clonotype was picked up many times. The V and J genes are TRBV7-9 and TRBJ2-7, with D tentatively TRBD1 (5 bases). Germline CDR1 SEHNR, CDR2 FQNEAQ (reference sequence). This CDR3 is built from 14 residues. Deletions cut 5 bases from V and 2 bases from J, with 13 bases between. In DNA form, the CDR3 reads TGTGCCAGCAGCCTCAACAGGAGCCCCTACGAGCAGTACTTC. This codes for CASSLNRSPYEQYF.

The CDR3 protein is CATSDHPQGLVSYF. The DNA of the CDR3 is TGTGCCACCAGTGACCACCCACAGGGGCTGGTTTCGTATTTT. The V and J genes are TRBV24-1 and TRBJ2-3; TRBD1 aligns across 7 bases. The CDR3 is 14 amino acids. Germline trimming cut 4 bases from V and 14 bases from J; bases unmatched to any gene: 14. Germline-derived CDR1 and CDR2 are KGHDR and SFDVKD.

This chain links TRBV12-3 or TRBV12-4 with TRBJ2-7; D possibly corresponds to TRBD1 (6 bases). Trimming stripped 1 base from V and 0 bases from J, with 13 bases between. The CDR3 is 16 residues long. The CDR3 DNA is TGTGCCAGCAGTTTAGGGCCGGGCAGGGGCTCCTACGAGCAGTACTTC. This codes for CASSLGPGRGSYEQYF.

This chain uses TRBV4-1 with TRBJ2-5; 8 positions agree with TRBD1. Germline CDR1 is MGHRA and CDR2 is YSYEKL. This CDR3 has 15 residues. With 3 bases clipped from V and 6 bases from J, the junction kept 9 bases outside the gene matches. CDR3 sequence reads: CASSQNRGAGKTQYF. CDR3 coding DNA: TGCGCCAGCAGCCAGAACAGGGGGGCCGGGAAGACCCAGTACTTC.